This record covers a single T cell receptor beta chain. Assay: immunoSEQ multiplex PCR; the TCRdb copy retains only in-frame clones and omits some. Of some 1,600,000 clones listed, 98% are singletons. The data were obtained in a study of shared clonotypes between healthy human individuals. The sample consisted of naive CD4+ T cells sorted from blood. Described subset: CD45RA+ positively selected. The receptor's source is a man aged 25-40 years in good health.

The DNA for the CDR3 is TGCGCCAGCAGCGTAAGGACAGCCGGCTCCACAGATACGCAGTATTTT. Amino acids: CASSVRTAGSTDTQYF. This rearrangement joins TRBV5-1 to TRBJ2-3, with D maybe TRBD1 (6 bases). Germline values: CDR1 SGHRS, CDR2 YFSETQ. Trimming shortened V by 4 bases and J by 2 bases, and 17 bases separated the two germline ends. The CDR3 sequence is 16 residues long.